Below, 5 T cell receptor beta chains from the same sample are listed, as sequenced in a study of blood T cell repertoires in COVID-19. Sequencing used immunoSEQ multiplex PCR; TCRdb keeps in-frame clones, though not all of them. The sample records roughly 180,000 clones, 70% to 90% being singletons. Sequencing used peripheral blood. The source of these receptors is an elderly man with COVID-19, enrolled during active disease.

A single count supports this clone. The chain carries TRBV4-1 and TRBJ1-6, with 9 bases fitting TRBD1. From germline, CDR1 is MGHRA and CDR2 YSYEKL. The CDR3 loop spans 18 amino acids. Trimming removed 1 base from V and 7 bases from J; junction bases left unmatched: 11. CDR3 in amino acids: CASSQGYRGLPWNSPLHF. The CDR3 DNA reads as TGCGCCAGCAGCCAAGGCTACAGGGGGCTCCCGTGGAATTCACCCCTCCACTTT.

The rearrangement uses TRBV11-3 and TRBJ2-7; D remains ambiguous. Germline V gives CDR1 SGHNT, CDR2 YENEEA. This CDR3 region has 16 residues. The V and J ends lost 0 bases and 0 bases respectively, with 12 bases between them. CDR3 DNA: TGTGCCAGCAGCTTAGATCAGTACCGAAGCTCCTACGAGCAGTACTTC. Translated, it gives CASSLDQYRSSYEQYF.

Concerning this clone itself: This CDR3 is also generated by other DNA sequences in the sample. The V gene is TRBV6-2 or TRBV6-3, the J gene TRBJ1-5; possibly TRBD1 for D (6 bases). Trimming shortened V by 5 bases and J by 6 bases, and 8 bases separated the two germline ends. This CDR3 has 12 amino acids. From germline, CDR1 is MNHEY and CDR2 SVGEGT. CDR3 bases: TGTGCCAGCAGTACAGGGTTTCAGCCCCAGCATTTT. Protein sequence: CASSTGFQPQHF.

The chain is built from TRBV6-1 and TRBJ1-4, with D perhaps TRBD1 (5 bases). The V and J ends lost 0 bases and 0 bases respectively, with 14 bases between them. The CDR3 has 18 amino acids. CDR1 is MNHNS and CDR2 is SASEGT in the germline V gene. The CDR3 sequence is CASSEAGRGRTTNEKLFF. The CDR3 nucleotides read TGTGCCAGCAGTGAAGCAGGGAGGGGCAGAACAACTAATGAAAAACTGTTTTTT.

This rearrangement joins TRBV5-1 to TRBJ1-1, with D perhaps matching TRBD1 (6 bases). Germline lookup yields CDR1 SGHRS and CDR2 YFSETQ. V was pared by 3 bases and J by 3 bases, with 12 bases between. The CDR3 totals 14 residues. The CDR3 region is CASSSGGTYTEAFF. The CDR3 region has the DNA TGCGCCAGCAGCTCGGGGGGCACTTACACTGAAGCTTTCTTT.